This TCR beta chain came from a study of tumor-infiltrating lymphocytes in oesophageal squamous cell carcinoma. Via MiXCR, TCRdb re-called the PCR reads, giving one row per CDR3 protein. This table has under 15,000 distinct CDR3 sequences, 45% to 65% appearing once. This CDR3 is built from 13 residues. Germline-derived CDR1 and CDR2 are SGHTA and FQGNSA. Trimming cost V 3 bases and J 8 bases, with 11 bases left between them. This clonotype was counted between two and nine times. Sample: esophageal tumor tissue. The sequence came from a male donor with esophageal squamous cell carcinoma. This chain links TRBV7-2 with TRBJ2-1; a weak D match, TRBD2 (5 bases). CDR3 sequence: CASSFRRRDEQFF. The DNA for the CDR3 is TGTGCCAGCAGCTTTCGGAGGCGCGATGAGCAGTTCTTC.